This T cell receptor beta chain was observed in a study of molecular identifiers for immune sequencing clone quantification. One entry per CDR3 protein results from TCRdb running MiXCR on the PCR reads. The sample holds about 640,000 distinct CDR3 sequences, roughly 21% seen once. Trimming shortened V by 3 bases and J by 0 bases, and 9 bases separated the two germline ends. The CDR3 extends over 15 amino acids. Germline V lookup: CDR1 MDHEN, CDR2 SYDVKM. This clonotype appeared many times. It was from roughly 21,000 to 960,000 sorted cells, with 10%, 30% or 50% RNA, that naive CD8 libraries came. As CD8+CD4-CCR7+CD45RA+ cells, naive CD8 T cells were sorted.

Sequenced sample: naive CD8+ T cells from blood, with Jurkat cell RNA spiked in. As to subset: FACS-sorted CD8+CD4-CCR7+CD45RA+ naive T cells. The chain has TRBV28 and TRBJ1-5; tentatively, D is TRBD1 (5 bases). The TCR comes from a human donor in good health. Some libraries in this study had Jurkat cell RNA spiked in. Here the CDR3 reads CASSFATDSNQPQHF. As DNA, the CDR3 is TGTGCCAGCAGTTTCGCGACAGATAGCAATCAGCCCCAGCATTTT.